The 17 T cell receptor beta chains listed next were all sequenced from one sample in a study of blood T cells in healthy people across ages. Alongside a J-beta primer mix, a sample-barcoded 5' primer served in a second PCR lasting about 7 to 11 cycles. TCRdb re-analysed the 5' RACE reads in MiXCR, keeping a single row per CDR3 protein. The sample yields around 600,000 distinct CDR3 sequences, roughly 48% seen once. The material sequenced was blood. The receptors shown here come from a man at least 80 years old in good health.

The chain combines TRBV20-1 with TRBJ2-3; D perhaps matches TRBD2 (7 bases). The germline CDR1 and CDR2 sequences are DFQATT and SNEGSKA (reference sequence). The V end was cut by 0 bases, the J end by 2 bases, with 21 bases between. The CDR3 runs 18 residues. The CDR3 DNA reads TGCAGTGCTAGAGACGCCGGCGGGGGCGGGAGCCACACAGATACGCAGTATTTT. It translates to CSARDAGGGGSHTDTQYF.

This clonotype turned up a few times. The V call is TRBV29-1, the J call TRBJ2-1, with 12 nucleotides matching TRBD2. V lost 6 bases to trimming and J lost 7 bases; unmatched junction nucleotides: 7. Germline V gene lookup returns CDR1 SQVTM and CDR2 ANQGSEA. The CDR3 covers 14 residues. The CDR3 DNA reads as TGCAGCGTGGAGACTAGCGGGGGAGGAAATGAGCAGTTCTTC. Translation gives CSVETSGGGNEQFF.

This chain uses TRBV28 with TRBJ2-7; D gene uncertain. Germline values: CDR1 MDHEN, CDR2 SYDVKM. Trimming took off 5 bases at V and 5 bases at J, with 10 bases between the two ends. The CDR3 totals 12 residues. The CDR3 sequence is CASSPPPHEQYF. CDR3 DNA sequence: TGTGCCAGCAGTCCCCCTCCCCACGAGCAGTACTTC.

This clonotype was detected a few times. The DNA of the CDR3 is TGTGCCAGCAGCTTAGTCGGCAGGGGGACCCCCTACGAGCAGTACTTC. Its translation: CASSLVGRGTPYEQYF. The V gene is TRBV11-2, the J gene TRBJ2-7; TRBD1 aligns across 7 bases. CDR3 length: 16 amino acids. V lost 1 base to trimming and J lost 2 bases; unmatched junction nucleotides: 8. Germline V CDR1 and CDR2: SGHAT, FQNNGV.

The chain has TRBV3-1 and TRBJ2-7; 10 positions match TRBD1. V lost 4 bases, J lost 3 bases, and 6 bases stayed unmatched. The CDR3 is 15 amino acids. The germline V gene has CDR1 LGHDT and CDR2 YNNKEL (reference sequence). The CDR3 DNA is TGTGCCAGCAGCCCCCGGGACAGGGGATTCTACGAGCAGTACTTC. It codes for CASSPRDRGFYEQYF.

This clonotype was seen a handful of times. This chain links TRBV5-1 with TRBJ2-1; 8 nucleotides agree with TRBD2. This CDR3 spans 17 amino acids. Trimming took 1 base from V and 2 from J; bases not matched to a gene: 8. Germline loops: CDR1 SGHRS, CDR2 YFSETQ. The CDR3 bases are TGCGCCAGCAGCTTGCCCGTAGCGGGGACTACCTACAATGAGCAGTTCTTC. It yields the protein CASSLPVAGTTYNEQFF.

This chain connects TRBV6-2 or TRBV6-3 to TRBJ2-2; 7 bases match TRBD1. Germline CDR1 MNHEY, CDR2 SVGEGT. J lost 6 bases, V lost 7 bases, and 14 bases had no gene match. The length of the CDR3 is 16 residues. CDR3 sequence (DNA): TGTGCCAGCACCTATCTCCCGACAGGGCCGGCCGGGGAGCTGTTTTTT. Translating it yields CASTYLPTGPAGELFF.

The chain joins TRBV11-2 to TRBJ1-4; TRBD1 matches at 8 bases. The CDR3 totals 14 residues. Germline trimming cut 5 bases from V and 8 bases from J; bases unmatched to any gene: 7. Germline-derived CDR1 and CDR2 are SGHAT and FQNNGV. The CDR3 DNA follows: TGTGCCAGCAGCAATGGACAGGGCGGGGAAAAACTGTTTTTT. Translated: CASSNGQGGEKLFF. Full variable domain (outside the CDR3, taken from reference TRBV11-2 and TRBJ1-4): EAGVAQSPRYKIIEKRQSVAFWCNPISGHATLYWYQQILGQGPKLLIQFQNNGVVDDSQLPKDRFSAERLKGVDSTLKIQPAKLEDSAVYLCASSNGQGGEKLFFGSGTQLSVL.

This clonotype was seen a handful of times. The chain couples TRBV20-1 to TRBJ2-5; either TRBD1 or TRBD2 may supply D (5 bases each). The J call may be faulty, since TRBJ2-7 better matches the DNA end. In germline, CDR1 is DFQATT, CDR2 SNEGSKA (reference sequence). This CDR3 region has 17 residues. This CDR3 is CSARDLGSGDRLYEQYF. CDR3 in DNA: TGCAGTGCTAGAGATTTGGGTTCCGGGGACCGCCTCTACGAGCAGTACTTC.

A few counts support this clonotype. The V gene is TRBV5-1, the J gene TRBJ2-3; D may be TRBD2 (7 bases). CDR1 is SGHRS, CDR2 YFSETQ, per germline. The CDR3 consists of 17 residues. V lost 0 bases to trimming and J lost 2 bases, with 16 bases between them. CDR3 protein: CASSLAFGGRLTDTQYF. CDR3 nucleotide sequence: TGCGCCAGCAGCTTGGCTTTCGGGGGGCGCCTCACAGATACGCAGTATTTT.

CDR3 sequence: CATEKGGNEQFF. CDR3 sequence (DNA): TGTGCCACCGAAAAGGGCGGCAATGAGCAGTTCTTC. This chain joins TRBV6-6 and TRBJ2-1; D gene uncertain. V shed 10 bases and J shed 6 bases, with 13 bases lying between them. Germline V gene data show CDR1 as MNHNY and CDR2 as SVGAGI (reference sequence). There are 12 residues in the CDR3.

This sequence joins TRBV2 and TRBJ2-3; D might be TRBD2 (5 bases). The CDR3 is 14 amino acids. V dropped 6 bases and J dropped 1 base, with 11 bases sitting between them. Germline V gene lookup returns CDR1 SNHLY and CDR2 FYNNEI. The CDR3 nucleotides read TGTGCCAGCAGCGCTGGACTGCGCACAGATACGCAGTATTTT. Translated, it gives CASSAGLRTDTQYF. Supplemented by reference TRBV2 and TRBJ2-3, the full variable domain reads EPEVTQTPSHQVTQMGQEVILRCVPISNHLYFYWYRQILGQKVEFLVSFYNNEISEKSEIFDDQFSVERPDGSNFTLKIRSTKLEDSAMYFCASSAGLRTDTQYFGPGTRLTVL.

The rearrangement links TRBV12-3 or TRBV12-4 to TRBJ2-1; 9 bases align to TRBD2. The ends lost 8 bases at V and 3 bases at J; junction bases unmatched: 8. The CDR3 extends over 15 amino acids. The CDR3 DNA follows: TGTGCCAGCTCGCGGGGGGGCTCTTTCTACAATGAGCAGTTCTTC. As protein: CASSRGGSFYNEQFF.

The chain employs TRBV18 and TRBJ2-7; D is undetermined. This CDR3 has 13 amino acids. The V and J ends lost 5 bases and 2 bases respectively, with 10 bases between them. The germline V gene encodes CDR1 KGHSH and CDR2 LQKENI. The CDR3 coding sequence is TGTGCCAGCTCATTCGGACGAGCCTACGAGCAGTACTTC. It specifies CASSFGRAYEQYF.

The rearrangement links TRBV6-4 to TRBJ2-1; 8 nucleotides line up with TRBD1. Germline V gene sequence: CDR1 MRHNA, CDR2 SNTAGT. The CDR3 has 15 residues. The V and J ends lost 3 bases and 5 bases, in that order; junction bases with no gene match: 6. CDR3 nucleotides: TGTGCCAGCAGTGAAGGGCAGGGGGCGAACAATGAGCAGTTCTTC. Translated: CASSEGQGANNEQFF.

The gene calls are TRBV9 and TRBJ2-1; tentative D call: TRBD2 (6 bases). The last part of the DNA fits TRBJ2-7 better; the J call may be wrong. The CDR3 is 14 amino acids. Looked up from germline, CDR1 is SGDLS and CDR2 is YYNGEE. The CDR3 region has the DNA TGTGCCAGCAGCGTGGGACTTACCCACAATGAGCAGTACTTC. This encodes CASSVGLTHNEQYF.

There are a few counts of this clonotype. The rearrangement joins TRBV20-1 to TRBJ2-7; TRBD2 matches at 10 bases. CDR3 length: 16 residues. V was clipped by 3 bases and J by 10 bases; unmatched bases: 18. CDR1 and CDR2 from the germline V gene are DFQATT and SNEGSKA (reference sequence). This CDR3 reads CSARAPRLAGAPFQYF. The CDR3 DNA reads as TGCAGTGCTAGGGCCCCAAGGCTAGCGGGGGCCCCCTTCCAGTACTTC.